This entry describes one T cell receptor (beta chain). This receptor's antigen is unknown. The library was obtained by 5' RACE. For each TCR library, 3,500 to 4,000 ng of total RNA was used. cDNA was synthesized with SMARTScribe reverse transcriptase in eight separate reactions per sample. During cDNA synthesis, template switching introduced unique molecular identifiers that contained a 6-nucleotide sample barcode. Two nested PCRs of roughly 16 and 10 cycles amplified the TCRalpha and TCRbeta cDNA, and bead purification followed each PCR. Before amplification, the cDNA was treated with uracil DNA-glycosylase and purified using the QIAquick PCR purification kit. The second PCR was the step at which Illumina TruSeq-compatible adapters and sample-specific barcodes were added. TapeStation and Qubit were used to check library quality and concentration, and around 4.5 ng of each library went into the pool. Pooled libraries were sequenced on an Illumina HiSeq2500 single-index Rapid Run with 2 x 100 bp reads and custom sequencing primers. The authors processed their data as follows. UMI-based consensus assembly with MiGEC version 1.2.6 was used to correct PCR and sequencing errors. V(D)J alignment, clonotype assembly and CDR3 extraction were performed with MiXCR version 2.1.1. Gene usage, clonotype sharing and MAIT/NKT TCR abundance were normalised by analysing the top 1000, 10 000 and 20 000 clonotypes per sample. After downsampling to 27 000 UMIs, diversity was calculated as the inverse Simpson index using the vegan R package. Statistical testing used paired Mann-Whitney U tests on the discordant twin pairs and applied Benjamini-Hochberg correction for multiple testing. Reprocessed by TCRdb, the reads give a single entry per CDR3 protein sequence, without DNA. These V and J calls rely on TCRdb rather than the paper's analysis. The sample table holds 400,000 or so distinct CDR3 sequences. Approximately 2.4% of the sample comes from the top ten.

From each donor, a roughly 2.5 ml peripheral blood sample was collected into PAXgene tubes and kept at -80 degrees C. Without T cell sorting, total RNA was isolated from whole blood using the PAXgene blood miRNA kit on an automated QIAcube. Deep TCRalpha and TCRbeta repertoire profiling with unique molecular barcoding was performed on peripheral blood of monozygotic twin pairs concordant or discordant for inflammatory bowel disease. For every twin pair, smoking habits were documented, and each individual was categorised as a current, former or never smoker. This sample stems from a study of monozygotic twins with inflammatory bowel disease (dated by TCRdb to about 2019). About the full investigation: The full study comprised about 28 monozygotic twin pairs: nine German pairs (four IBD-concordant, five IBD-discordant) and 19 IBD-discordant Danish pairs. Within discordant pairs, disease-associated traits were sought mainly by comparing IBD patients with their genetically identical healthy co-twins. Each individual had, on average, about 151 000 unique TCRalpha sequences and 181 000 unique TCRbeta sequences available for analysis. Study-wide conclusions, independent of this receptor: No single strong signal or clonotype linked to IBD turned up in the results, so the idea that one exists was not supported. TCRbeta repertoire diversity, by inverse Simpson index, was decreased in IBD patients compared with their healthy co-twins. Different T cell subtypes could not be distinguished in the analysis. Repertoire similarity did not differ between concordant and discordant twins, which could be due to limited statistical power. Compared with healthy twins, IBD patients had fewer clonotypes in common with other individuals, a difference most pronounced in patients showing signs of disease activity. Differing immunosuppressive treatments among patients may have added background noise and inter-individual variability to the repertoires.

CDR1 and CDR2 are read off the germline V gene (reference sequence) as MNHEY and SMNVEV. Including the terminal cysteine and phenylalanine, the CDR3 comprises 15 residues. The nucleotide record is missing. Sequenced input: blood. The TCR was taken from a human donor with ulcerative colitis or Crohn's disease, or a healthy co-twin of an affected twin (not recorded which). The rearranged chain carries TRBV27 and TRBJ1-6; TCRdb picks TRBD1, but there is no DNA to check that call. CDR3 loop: CASSLAQGAGSPLHF.